Shown below are 21 T cell receptor beta chains from a single sample sequenced in a study of cytomegalovirus exposure and HLA in healthy donors. The PCR had 60 Vbeta and 13 Jbeta primers. This table comes from immunoSEQ multiplex PCR, and its TCRdb copy is limited to in-frame clones, with some not included. The data show some 150,000 clones, about four fifths seen once. Sequenced: PBMCs. The receptors come from a woman aged 18-30 years in good health and CMV-seropositive.

This chain uses TRBV7-8 with TRBJ2-3; 8 bases agree with TRBD1. The CDR3 covers 16 residues. Trimming at V came to 2 bases and at J to 4 bases, leaving 8 bases not matched to a gene. Germline V lookup: CDR1 SGHVS, CDR2 FQNEAQ. CDR3 in DNA: TGTGCCAGCAGCTTATCCCGGACAGGGCTATCAGATACGCAGTATTTT. It specifies CASSLSRTGLSDTQYF.

The chain links TRBV5-6 to TRBJ1-5; D unclear. CDR1 SGHDT and CDR2 YYEEEE come from the germline V gene. This CDR3 region has 13 residues. Trimming left V 0 bases short and J 7 bases short, with 8 bases between. CDR3 residues: CASSLGHQQPQHF. The CDR3 DNA is TGTGCCAGCAGCTTGGGACATCAGCAGCCCCAGCATTTT.

This clone is a singleton in its sample. The rearrangement joins TRBV5-8 to TRBJ2-7, with 10 bases lining up with TRBD1. This CDR3 region has 16 residues. V was pared by 1 base and J by 3 bases, with 7 bases of the junction left unmatched. From germline, CDR1 is SGHTS and CDR2 YDEGEE. The CDR3 DNA sequence: TGTGCCAGCAGCTTGTCGGGGACAGGGGCTGACTACGAGCAGTACTTC. This encodes CASSLSGTGADYEQYF.

V is TRBV15 and J is TRBJ1-3; no reliable D call. CDR1 and CDR2 from the germline V gene are LNHNV and YYDKDF (reference sequence). The CDR3 length is 14 residues. Trimming removed 0 bases from V and 4 bases from J, with 7 bases in between. This chain's CDR3 is CATSRDPQGNTIYF. The CDR3 DNA reads as TGTGCCACCAGCAGAGACCCCCAGGGAAACACCATATATTTT.

The rearrangement links TRBV19 to TRBJ1-1, with D possibly being TRBD1 (5 bases). Germline CDR1 and CDR2: LNHDA and SQIVND (reference sequence). Trimming stripped 3 bases from V and 5 bases from J, with 13 bases between. The CDR3 is 14 amino acids. CDR3 DNA: TGTGCCAGTAGTATCCCCCAGGGATGGACTGAAGCTTTCTTT. This encodes CASSIPQGWTEAFF.

The chain links TRBV19 to TRBJ2-7; possibly TRBD1 for D (6 bases). V gave up 5 bases and J gave up 0 bases, with 14 bases separating them. The CDR3 has 15 residues. CDR1 is LNHDA, CDR2 SQIVND, per germline (reference sequence). The CDR3 is CASSQGSQGSYEQYF. CDR3 DNA sequence: TGTGCCAGTAGTCAGGGGTCGCAAGGCTCCTACGAGCAGTACTTC.

The chain recombines TRBV6-4 with TRBJ2-2; no firm D call. There are 13 residues in the CDR3. V was clipped by 6 bases and J by 5 bases, with 10 bases between them. CDR1 is MRHNA and CDR2 is SNTAGT in the germline V gene. The CDR3 spells CASRGQRTGELFF. DNA for the CDR3: TGTGCCAGCAGAGGCCAGAGGACCGGGGAGCTGTTTTTT.

The J gene is TRBJ1-1, the V gene TRBV30, with 7 bases identical to TRBD1. The CDR3 runs 12 residues. The J segment lost 0 bases and the V segment lost 5 bases, leaving 0 bases of the junction unmatched. The germline V gene has CDR1 GTSNPN and CDR2 SVGIG (reference sequence). DNA for the CDR3: TGTGCCTGGGACAGGGTGAACACTGAAGCTTTCTTT. Its translation is CAWDRVNTEAFF.

This chain uses TRBV5-1 with TRBJ2-5; 8 bases match TRBD2. With the DNA end fitting TRBJ2-7 better, the J assignment may be wrong. Germline values: CDR1 SGHRS, CDR2 YFSETQ. The CDR3 spans 16 residues. The CDR3 DNA sequence: TGCGCCAGCAGTCCTACGGGGGGGCCCAGCTCCTACGAGCAGTACTTC. Its translation is CASSPTGGPSSYEQYF.

This clone was counted a few times. The J gene is TRBJ2-7, the V gene TRBV11-2; 8 bases align to TRBD1. CDR3 length: 14 residues. Looked up from germline, CDR1 is SGHAT and CDR2 is FQNNGV. J was trimmed by 2 bases and V by 5 bases; bases with no gene match: 5. DNA for the CDR3: TGTGCCAGCAGCCGGACAGGGTCCCCCTACGAGCAGTACTTC. Its protein is CASSRTGSPYEQYF.

The chain uses TRBV10-3 and TRBJ2-3; D might be TRBD1 (5 bases). The CDR3 totals 13 residues. Trimming removed 8 bases at V and 1 base at J, with 10 bases between. Germline V CDR1 and CDR2: ENHRY, SYGVKD. The CDR3 DNA is TGTGCCATCGGACAAGGGGGCACAGATACGCAGTATTTT. Translation gives CAIGQGGTDTQYF.

This clone was observed a few times. The CDR3 spells CAWAAYRDAEAFF. The CDR3 nucleotides are TGTGCCTGGGCCGCCTACAGGGACGCTGAAGCTTTCTTT. V and J are TRBV30 and TRBJ1-1; weak D call: TRBD1 (6 bases). The CDR3 totals 13 residues. Per the germline V gene, CDR1 is GTSNPN and CDR2 is SVGIG (reference sequence). V gave up 5 bases and J gave up 6 bases, with 16 bases separating them.

The J gene is TRBJ1-1, the V gene TRBV20-1; D is uncertain. CDR1 is DFQATT and CDR2 is SNEGSKA in the germline V gene (reference sequence). Trimming removed 6 bases from V and 9 bases from J, with 14 bases in between. CDR3 length: 11 residues. The CDR3 region has the DNA TGCAGTGCGCAACCGCGGCAGCAAGCTTTCTTT. Protein product: CSAQPRQQAFF.

This clone showed up just a few times. The gene calls are TRBV5-6 and TRBJ2-7, with a weak D call TRBD1 (5 bases). The length of the CDR3 is 14 residues. Germline CDR1 reads SGHDT; CDR2 reads YYEEEE. Trimming took 5 bases from V and 0 from J, leaving 12 bases between them. DNA of the CDR3: TGTGCCAGCAGATTAACAGGTACCTCCTACGAGCAGTACTTC. Its translation: CASRLTGTSYEQYF.

This clone was detected a few times. The chain uses TRBV11-2 and TRBJ2-7; 10 bases map to TRBD1. The V and J ends lost 0 bases and 3 bases, in that order; junction bases with no gene match: 11. CDR1 is SGHAT, CDR2 FQNNGV, per germline. The CDR3 has 18 amino acids. The CDR3 DNA is TGTGCCAGCAGCTTAGATGGAGGACAGGGGGGGATTCACTACGAGCAGTACTTC. Protein: CASSLDGGQGGIHYEQYF.

V is TRBV19 and J is TRBJ2-5; 10 bases fit TRBD2. The CDR3 contains 15 residues. Trimming took 3 bases from V and 2 from J; bases not matched to a gene: 3. Germline-derived CDR1 and CDR2 are LNHDA and SQIVND (reference sequence). This CDR3 reads CASSMVAGGQETQYF. CDR3 nucleotide sequence: TGTGCCAGTAGTATGGTAGCGGGGGGACAAGAGACCCAGTACTTC.

The chain joins TRBV7-9 to TRBJ1-1; maybe TRBD1 (6 bases). The V end lost 3 bases, the J end lost 0 bases, and 11 bases lay between the germline ends. The germline V gene has CDR1 SEHNR and CDR2 FQNEAQ (reference sequence). The CDR3 has 15 amino acids. For the CDR3, the DNA is TGTGCCAGCAGCTTCCGGACAGCCCTGAACACTGAAGCTTTCTTT. Translation gives CASSFRTALNTEAFF. Full variable domain (missing parts from reference TRBV7-9 and TRBJ1-1): DTGVSQNPRHKITKRGQNVTFRCDPISEHNRLYWYRQTLGQGPEFLTYFQNEAQLEKSRLLSDRFSAERPKGSFSTLEIQRTEQGDSAMYLCASSFRTALNTEAFFGQGTRLTVV.

The J gene is TRBJ2-5, the V gene TRBV7-8, with 7 bases fitting TRBD2. Trimming removed 4 bases from V and 4 bases from J; junction bases left unmatched: 9. CDR1 is SGHVS, CDR2 FQNEAQ, per germline. This CDR3 is 15 amino acids long. CDR3: CASSYRRTSRETQYF. The CDR3 coding sequence is TGTGCCAGCAGCTACAGGCGGACTAGTAGAGAGACCCAGTACTTC.

CDR3 sequence: CAIGGGGFPQETQYF. CDR3 nucleotides: TGTGCCATCGGTGGCGGGGGCTTCCCCCAAGAGACCCAGTACTTC. The chain couples TRBV10-3 to TRBJ2-5, with D possibly being TRBD2 (7 bases). This CDR3 spans 15 amino acids. Germline CDR1 reads ENHRY; CDR2 reads SYGVKD. Trimming removed 8 bases from V and 1 base from J, with 17 bases in between.

V is TRBV2 and J is TRBJ1-2; possible D gene TRBD1, 6 bases. CDR1 and CDR2 from the germline V gene are SNHLY and FYNNEI. The CDR3 covers 12 residues. CDR3 loop: CAGRGFDYGYTF. In nucleotides, the CDR3 is TGTGCAGGGAGGGGGTTTGACTATGGCTACACCTTC.

The rearrangement uses TRBV5-4 and TRBJ1-2; D call uncertain. Germline V gene data show CDR1 as SGHNT and CDR2 as YYREEE (reference sequence). V was cut by 2 bases and J by 4 bases, with 9 bases left in between. CDR3 length: 13 residues. CDR3 DNA sequence: TGTGCCAGCAGCTTAGAGGGCACCTATGGCTACACCTTC. Translating gives CASSLEGTYGYTF.